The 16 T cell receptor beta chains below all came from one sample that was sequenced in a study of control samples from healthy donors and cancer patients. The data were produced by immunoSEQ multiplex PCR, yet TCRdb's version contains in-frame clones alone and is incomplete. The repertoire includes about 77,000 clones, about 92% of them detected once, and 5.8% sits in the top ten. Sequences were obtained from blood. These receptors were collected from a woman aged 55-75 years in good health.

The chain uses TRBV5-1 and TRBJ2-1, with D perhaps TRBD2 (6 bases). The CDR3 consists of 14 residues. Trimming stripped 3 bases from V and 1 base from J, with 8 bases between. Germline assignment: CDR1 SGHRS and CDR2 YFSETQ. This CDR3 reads CASSSGTSYNEQFF. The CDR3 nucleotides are TGCGCCAGCAGCTCCGGGACTTCCTACAATGAGCAGTTCTTC.

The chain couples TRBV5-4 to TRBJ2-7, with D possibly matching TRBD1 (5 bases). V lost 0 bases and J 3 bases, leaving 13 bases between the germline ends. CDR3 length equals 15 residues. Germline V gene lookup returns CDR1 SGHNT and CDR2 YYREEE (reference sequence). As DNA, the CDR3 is TGTGCCAGCAGCTTGGGCGACAAGGGGCTCTACGAGCAGTACTTC. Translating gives CASSLGDKGLYEQYF. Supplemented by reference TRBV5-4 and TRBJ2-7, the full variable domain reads ETGVTQSPTHLIKTRGQQVTLRCSSQSGHNTVSWYQQALGQGPQFIFQYYREEENGRGNFPPRFSGLQFPNYSSELNVNALELDDSALYLCASSLGDKGLYEQYFGPGTRLTVT.

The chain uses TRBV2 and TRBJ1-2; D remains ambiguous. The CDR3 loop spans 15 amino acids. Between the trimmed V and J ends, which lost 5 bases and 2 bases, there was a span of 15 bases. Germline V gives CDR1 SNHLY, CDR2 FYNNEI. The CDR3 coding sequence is TGTGCCAGCAGTTTATCAGGACCCTTAAACTATGGCTACACCTTC. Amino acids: CASSLSGPLNYGYTF.

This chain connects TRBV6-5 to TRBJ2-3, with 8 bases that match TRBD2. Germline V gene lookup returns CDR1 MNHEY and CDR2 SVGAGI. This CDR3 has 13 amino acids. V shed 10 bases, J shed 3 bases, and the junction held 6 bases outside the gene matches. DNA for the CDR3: TGTGCCACCACTAGCGGAGGGACAGATACGCAGTATTTT. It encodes CATTSGGTDTQYF.

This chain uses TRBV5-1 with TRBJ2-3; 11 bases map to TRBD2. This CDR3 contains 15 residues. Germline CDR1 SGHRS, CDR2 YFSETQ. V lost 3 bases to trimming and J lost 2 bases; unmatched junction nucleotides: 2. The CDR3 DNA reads TGCGCCAGCAGCTCTAGCGGGAGGCTCACAGATACGCAGTATTTT. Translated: CASSSSGRLTDTQYF.

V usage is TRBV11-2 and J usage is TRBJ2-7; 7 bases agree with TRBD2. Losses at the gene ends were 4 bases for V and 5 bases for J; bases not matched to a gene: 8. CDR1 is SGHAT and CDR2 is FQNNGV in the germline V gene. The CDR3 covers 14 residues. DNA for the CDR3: TGTGCCAGCAGCTGGAGGACTAGAATGGACGAGCAGTACTTC. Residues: CASSWRTRMDEQYF.

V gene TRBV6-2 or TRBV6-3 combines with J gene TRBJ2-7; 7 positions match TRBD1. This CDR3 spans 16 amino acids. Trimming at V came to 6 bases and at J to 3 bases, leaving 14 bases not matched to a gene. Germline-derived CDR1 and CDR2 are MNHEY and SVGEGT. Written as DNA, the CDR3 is TGTGCCAGCAGCCCTCAACAGGGGAGATTGGGCTACGAGCAGTACTTC. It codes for CASSPQQGRLGYEQYF.

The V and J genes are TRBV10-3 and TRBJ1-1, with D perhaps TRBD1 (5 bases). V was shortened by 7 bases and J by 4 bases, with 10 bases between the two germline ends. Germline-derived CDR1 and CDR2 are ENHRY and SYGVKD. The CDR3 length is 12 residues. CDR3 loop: CAITGIGTEAFF. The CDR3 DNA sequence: TGTGCCATCACAGGGATCGGCACTGAAGCTTTCTTT.

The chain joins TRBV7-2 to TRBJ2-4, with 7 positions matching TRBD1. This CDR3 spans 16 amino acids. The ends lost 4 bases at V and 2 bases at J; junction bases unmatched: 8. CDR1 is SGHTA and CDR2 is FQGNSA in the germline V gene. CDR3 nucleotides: TGTGCCAGCAGCTCTTTAGGGACAGCTTCCAAAAACATTCAGTACTTC. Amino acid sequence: CASSSLGTASKNIQYF.

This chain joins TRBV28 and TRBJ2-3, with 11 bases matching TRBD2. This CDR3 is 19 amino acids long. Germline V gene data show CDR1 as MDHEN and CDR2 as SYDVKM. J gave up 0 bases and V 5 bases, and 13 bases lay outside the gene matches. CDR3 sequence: CASSGGLAATLTSTDTQYF. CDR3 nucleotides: TGTGCCAGCAGTGGGGGACTAGCGGCAACCCTAACTAGCACAGATACGCAGTATTTT.

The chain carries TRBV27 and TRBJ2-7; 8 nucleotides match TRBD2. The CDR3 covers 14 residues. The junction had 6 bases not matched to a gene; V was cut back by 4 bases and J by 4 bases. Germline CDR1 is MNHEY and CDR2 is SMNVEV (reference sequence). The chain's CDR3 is CASSSTAGEYEQYF. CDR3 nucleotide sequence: TGTGCCAGCAGTTCCACAGCGGGAGAGTACGAGCAGTACTTC.

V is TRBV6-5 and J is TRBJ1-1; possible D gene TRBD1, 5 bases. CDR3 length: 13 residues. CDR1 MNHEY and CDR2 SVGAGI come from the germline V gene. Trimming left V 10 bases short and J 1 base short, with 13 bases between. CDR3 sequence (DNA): TGTGCCACCCAAGGACAAGAGAACACTGAAGCTTTCTTT. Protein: CATQGQENTEAFF.

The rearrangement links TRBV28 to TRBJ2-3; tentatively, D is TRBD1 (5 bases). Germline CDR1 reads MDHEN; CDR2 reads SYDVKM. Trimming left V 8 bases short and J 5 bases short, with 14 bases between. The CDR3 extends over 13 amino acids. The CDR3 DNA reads TGTGCCAGCCGAAAGGGGTTAAAAGATACGCAGTATTTT. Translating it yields CASRKGLKDTQYF.

CDR3 sequence: CASIEGSTDTQYF. The CDR3 DNA sequence: TGTGCCAGCATCGAGGGGAGCACAGATACGCAGTATTTT. The V and J genes are TRBV7-8 and TRBJ2-3; D might be TRBD1 or TRBD2, each matching 5 bases. The CDR3 consists of 13 residues. Germline V gene data show CDR1 as SGHVS and CDR2 as FQNEAQ. V was pared by 7 bases and J by 0 bases, with 8 bases between.

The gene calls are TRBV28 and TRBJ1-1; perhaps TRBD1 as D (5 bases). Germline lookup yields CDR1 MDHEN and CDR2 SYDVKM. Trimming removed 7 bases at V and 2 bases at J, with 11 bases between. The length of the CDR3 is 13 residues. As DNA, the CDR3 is TGTGCCAGCACGGAGGGGAGAAACACTGAAGCTTTCTTT. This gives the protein CASTEGRNTEAFF.

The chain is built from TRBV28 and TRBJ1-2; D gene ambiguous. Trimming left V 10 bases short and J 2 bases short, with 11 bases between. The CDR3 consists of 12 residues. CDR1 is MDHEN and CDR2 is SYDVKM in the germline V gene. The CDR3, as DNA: TGTGCCACCGGAAAGGGAAACTATGGCTACACCTTC. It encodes CATGKGNYGYTF.